The sequence of this T cell receptor beta chain was determined in a study of blood T cell repertoires in COVID-19. With regard to this clone: The identical CDR3 is also encoded by other nucleotide sequences in the sample.

Trimming shortened V by 2 bases and J by 4 bases, and 13 bases separated the two germline ends. The CDR3 contains 14 residues. CDR1 SGHRS and CDR2 YFSETQ come from the germline V gene. The assay was immunoSEQ multiplex PCR, and TCRdb's table has in-frame clones only and misses some. In the table there are approximately 200,000 clones, roughly nine tenths of which are singletons. This TCR was recovered from a woman between 40 and 50 years old with acute COVID-19. The source material was PBMCs or T cells enriched from blood (not recorded which). The chain has TRBV5-1 and TRBJ2-7; D remains ambiguous. The DNA for the CDR3 is TGCGCCAGCAGCTTAGTGGTACAGCCTTACGAGCAGTACTTC. Amino acids: CASSLVVQPYEQYF.